The entry below gives a single T cell receptor (beta chain) sequence along with its context. Its cognate antigen is unknown. This sample was taken from a study of cytomegalovirus exposure and HLA in healthy donors. The V gene's germline CDR1 is SGHDN and CDR2 FVKESK. The CDR3 consists of 13 residues. V lost 9 bases and J 4 bases, leaving 15 bases between the germline ends. TCRdb's table, derived via immunoSEQ multiplex PCR, lists solely in-frame clones and lacks some. Of 80,000 to 100,000 clones listed, approximately 88% are singletons. Study conclusions and caveats: The tendency of first-cohort TCR clusters to co-occur in the 120 or so validation repertoires was the finding of a later analysis. It was confirmed in vitro that three of the CMV-associated chains were specific for CMV antigens.

Sequencing used PBMCs. The rearrangement links TRBV14 to TRBJ2-5; D may be TRBD1 (6 bases). The sequence was obtained from a woman aged 25 to 45 in good health and CMV-seronegative. CDR3 residues: CARDRDIGETQYF. The CDR3 coding sequence is TGTGCCAGGGACCGGGACATAGGAGAGACCCAGTACTTC.